Below, 20 T cell receptor beta chains from the same sample are listed, as sequenced in a study of shared clonotypes between healthy human individuals. Naive CD8 cells comprised CD45RO-negative, CCR7-positively selected cells, excluding terminally differentiated effector memory CD45RA+ cells. Repertoires were generated with immunoSEQ multiplex PCR, while TCRdb's copy carries only in-frame clones and drops some. The table shows about 2.2 million clones, with just under 95% occurring only once. Sequences were obtained from naive CD8+ T cells from PBMCs. These receptors came from a man in his late teens or twenties in good health. Some clones in this sample may be carry-over from other donors' samples.

Only one count was recorded for this clone. This chain connects TRBV5-6 to TRBJ2-2; no clear D gene. This CDR3 has 14 residues. V gave up 2 bases and J gave up 3 bases, with 8 bases separating them. Per the germline V gene, CDR1 is SGHDT and CDR2 is YYEEEE. CDR3 loop: CASSFGPDTGELFF. CDR3 nucleotide sequence: TGTGCCAGCAGCTTCGGGCCGGACACCGGGGAGCTGTTTTTT.

The gene calls are TRBV5-4 and TRBJ2-1; D unresolved. CDR3 length: 11 residues. The germline V gene has CDR1 SGHNT and CDR2 YYREEE (reference sequence). The germline V and J ends were trimmed by 4 bases and 9 bases, with 8 bases remaining between them. This CDR3 reads CASSVAGEQFF. DNA for the CDR3: TGTGCCAGCAGCGTTGCCGGTGAGCAGTTCTTC.

About this clone itself: Other DNA sequences of this sample code for an identical CDR3. The chain carries TRBV15 and TRBJ2-7; D might be TRBD2 (6 bases). Per germline, CDR1 LNHNV and CDR2 YYDKDF (reference sequence). CDR3 length: 14 amino acids. V was cut by 1 base and J by 3 bases, with 10 bases left in between. The DNA for the CDR3 is TGTGCCACCAGCAGAGTCACTAGCAGCTACGAGCAGTACTTC. It encodes CATSRVTSSYEQYF.

This clone was seen just once. The genes are TRBV28 and TRBJ2-1, with a possible D match to TRBD2 (6 bases). CDR3 length: 16 residues. The germline CDR1 and CDR2 sequences are MDHEN and SYDVKM. The V gene lost 2 bases and the J gene lost 8 bases, with 19 bases spanning the gap. The DNA for the CDR3 is TGTGCCAGCAGTTTAAGTTTGAAGCGGGTCCCCTATGAGCAGTTCTTC. Amino acid sequence: CASSLSLKRVPYEQFF.

The V gene is TRBV7-9, the J gene TRBJ2-5, with no clear D. The V end was cut by 7 bases, the J end by 4 bases, with 16 bases between. The CDR3 sequence is 14 residues long. Germline lookup yields CDR1 SEHNR and CDR2 FQNEAQ (reference sequence). The CDR3 DNA reads as TGTGCCAGCACCTACTGGGCAGACGCAGAGACCCAGTACTTC. Its translation is CASTYWADAETQYF.

This chain uses TRBV6-4 with TRBJ1-2, with D unresolved. CDR1 and CDR2 from the germline V gene are MRHNA and SNTAGT. The V end lost 2 bases, the J end lost 3 bases, and 10 bases lay between the germline ends. The CDR3 runs 14 residues. The CDR3 nucleotides read TGTGCCAGCAGTGACGACCGCCCATACTATGGCTACACCTTC. Translated: CASSDDRPYYGYTF.

This chain connects TRBV6-6 to TRBJ2-1; no reliable D call. The CDR3 has 12 residues. CDR1 and CDR2 (germline): MNHNY, SVGAGI (reference sequence). With 10 bases removed from V and 9 bases from J, the gap between germline ends came to 16 bases. This CDR3 reads CATGQVVFEQFF. The CDR3, as DNA: TGTGCCACAGGCCAGGTAGTATTTGAGCAGTTCTTC.

On this clone: Different DNA sequences within this sample yield the same CDR3. This chain links TRBV9 with TRBJ2-3; no clear D gene. Germline assignment: CDR1 SGDLS and CDR2 YYNGEE. The CDR3 loop spans 15 amino acids. The V end was cut by 0 bases, the J end by 0 bases, with 8 bases between. The DNA for the CDR3 is TGTGCCAGCAGCGTAGCGGGCAGTAGCACAGATACGCAGTATTTT. Amino acids: CASSVAGSSTDTQYF. The full variable domain, its missing parts supplied by reference TRBV9 and TRBJ2-3, is DSGVTQTPKHLITATGQRVTLRCSPRSGDLSVYWYQQSLDQGLQFLIQYYNGEERAKGNILERFSAQQFPDLHSELNLSSLELGDSALYFCASSVAGSSTDTQYFGPGTRLTVL.

The genes are TRBV11-2 and TRBJ2-7, with 10 bases matching TRBD2. The germline V gene encodes CDR1 SGHAT and CDR2 FQNNGV. The length of the CDR3 is 16 residues. The ends lost 5 bases at V and 6 bases at J; junction bases unmatched: 13. The CDR3 region is CASSERVSGRVGEQYF. The CDR3 DNA reads TGTGCCAGCAGCGAGCGCGTGAGCGGGAGGGTAGGCGAGCAGTACTTC.

The chain recombines TRBV15 with TRBJ1-1, with D hard to call. The V gene's germline CDR1 is LNHNV and CDR2 YYDKDF (reference sequence). The CDR3 totals 12 residues. V was cut by 4 bases and J by 8 bases, with 11 bases left in between. The CDR3 DNA reads TGTGCCACCAGCAACTGGAGGGCCGAAGCTTTCTTT. Translated: CATSNWRAEAFF. The variable domain in full, with the rest retrieved from reference TRBV15 and TRBJ1-1, is DAMVIQNPRYQVTQFGKPVTLSCSQTLNHNVMYWYQQKSSQAPKLLFHYYDKDFNNEADTPDNFQSRRPNTSFCFLDIRSPGLGDTAMYLCATSNWRAEAFFGQGTRLTVV.

The chain employs TRBV10-2 and TRBJ2-7; perhaps TRBD2 as D (6 bases). V was cut by 6 bases and J by 0 bases, with 12 bases left in between. Germline CDR1 is WSHSY and CDR2 is SAAADI. This CDR3 has 14 amino acids. CDR3 residues: CASSPRESSYEQYF. The CDR3 region has the DNA TGCGCCAGCAGCCCACGGGAGAGCTCCTACGAGCAGTACTTC.

The chain couples TRBV13 to TRBJ1-1; maybe TRBD1 (6 bases). Trimming removed 4 bases at V and 5 bases at J, with 20 bases between. CDR3 length: 16 amino acids. Germline CDR1 and CDR2: PRHDT and FYEKMQ (reference sequence). The CDR3 here is CASSSPTGGANTEAFF. CDR3 DNA sequence: TGTGCCAGCAGCTCACCAACCGGGGGCGCCAATACTGAAGCTTTCTTT.

This chain links TRBV6-5 with TRBJ2-2, with TRBD2 as a possible D gene (5 bases). The germline CDR1 and CDR2 sequences are MNHEY and SVGAGI. Trimming took 0 bases from V and 0 from J, leaving 8 bases between them. The CDR3 length is 16 residues. The CDR3 DNA sequence: TGTGCCAGCAGTTACTCGGGAGTTACGAACACCGGGGAGCTGTTTTTT. It translates to CASSYSGVTNTGELFF.

The chain has TRBV19 and TRBJ1-5; D remains ambiguous. The CDR3 runs to 17 residues. Germline V gene sequence: CDR1 LNHDA, CDR2 SQIVND (reference sequence). With 8 bases removed from V and 2 bases from J, the gap between germline ends came to 22 bases. The CDR3 here is CASGLIGIDLGNQPQHF. CDR3 coding DNA: TGTGCCAGTGGGCTTATAGGCATTGACCTTGGCAATCAGCCCCAGCATTTT. Drawing the rest from reference TRBV19 and TRBJ1-5, the complete variable domain is DGGITQSPKYLFRKEGQNVTLSCEQNLNHDAMYWYRQDPGQGLRLIYYSQIVNDFQKGDIAEGYSVSREKKESFPLTVTSAQKNPTAFYLCASGLIGIDLGNQPQHFGDGTRLSIL.

V gene TRBV27 combines with J gene TRBJ1-2; 7 bases map to TRBD1. Germline lookup yields CDR1 MNHEY and CDR2 SMNVEV (reference sequence). The CDR3 is made up of 12 amino acids. J was trimmed by 7 bases and V by 3 bases; bases with no gene match: 2. Here the CDR3 DNA reads TGTGCCAGCAGTTTCAGGGGGGGTGGCTACACCTTC. This translates into CASSFRGGGYTF.

The rearrangement links TRBV28 to TRBJ1-5, with 7 bases fitting TRBD1. The CDR3 length is 13 residues. With 7 bases clipped from V and 7 bases from J, the junction kept 7 bases outside the gene matches. Per the germline V gene, CDR1 is MDHEN and CDR2 is SYDVKM. The CDR3 nucleotides read TGTGCCAGCACCCTATACAGGGGCCAGCCCCAGCATTTT. This gives the protein CASTLYRGQPQHF.

This clone showed up just a few times. This chain uses TRBV25-1 with TRBJ1-1; perhaps TRBD1 as D (5 bases). Germline CDR1 MGHDK, CDR2 SYGVNS. V dropped 1 base and J dropped 7 bases, with 13 bases sitting between them. This CDR3 is built from 14 residues. CDR3 sequence reads: CASSEFSGLSEAFF. Here the CDR3 DNA reads TGTGCCAGCAGTGAATTTTCGGGACTGAGTGAAGCTTTCTTT.

V and J are TRBV7-3 and TRBJ1-1; D call uncertain. The CDR3 runs 15 residues. Germline values: CDR1 SGHTA, CDR2 FQGTGA. Trimming took 1 base from V and 1 from J, leaving 10 bases between them. The DNA of the CDR3 is TGTGCCAGCAGCTTAAGCGGTAACTCGAACACTGAAGCTTTCTTT. Translated: CASSLSGNSNTEAFF.

The chain is built from TRBV27 and TRBJ1-1; 8 bases are a match to TRBD1. Germline V lookup: CDR1 MNHEY, CDR2 SMNVEV (reference sequence). The V and J ends lost 5 bases and 10 bases, in that order; junction bases with no gene match: 6. CDR3 size: 12 residues. The CDR3 loop reads CASSHRGTGAFF. For the CDR3, the DNA is TGTGCCAGCAGTCACAGGGGGACCGGAGCTTTCTTT.

This chain links TRBV7-9 with TRBJ1-1; D gene ambiguous. In germline, CDR1 is SEHNR, CDR2 FQNEAQ (reference sequence). V dropped 7 bases and J dropped 2 bases, with 5 bases sitting between them. This CDR3 region has 11 residues. CDR3 residues: CASTFNTEAFF. In nucleotides, the CDR3 is TGTGCCAGCACCTTTAACACTGAAGCTTTCTTT. The full variable domain, in which reference TRBV7-9 and TRBJ1-1 provide the parts outside the CDR3, is DTGVSQNPRHKITKRGQNVTFRCDPISEHNRLYWYRQTLGQGPEFLTYFQNEAQLEKSRLLSDRFSAERPKGSFSTLEIQRTEQGDSAMYLCASTFNTEAFFGQGTRLTVV.